The 18 T cell receptor beta chains below come from one sample, sequenced in a study of CD8 T cells in ankylosing spondylitis. MiXCR, applied by TCRdb to the 5' RACE reads, yields one record per CDR3 protein. Altogether around 100,000 distinct CDR3 sequences are present, less than 25% being singletons, with the ten largest covering 9% to 15%. Material: synovial fluid, either unsorted or a sorted T cell fraction (not recorded which). The receptors were sampled from a male donor with ankylosing spondylitis.

This rearrangement joins TRBV7-9 to TRBJ1-2, with 7 bases matching TRBD1. Germline V gene sequence: CDR1 SEHNR, CDR2 FQNEAQ (reference sequence). The CDR3 runs 15 residues. J gave up 2 bases and V 5 bases, and 8 bases lay outside the gene matches. The CDR3 bases are TGTGCCAGCAGCCCGGAGGTGACAGGGAACTATGGCTACACCTTC. Protein: CASSPEVTGNYGYTF.

This rearrangement joins TRBV3-1 to TRBJ2-3; D is ambiguous. Germline V gene lookup returns CDR1 LGHDT and CDR2 YNNKEL (reference sequence). V lost 4 bases to trimming and J lost 3 bases, with 14 bases between them. The CDR3 runs 15 residues. CDR3 nucleotides: TGTGCCAGCAGCCCCCCACCCCCGGAAACAGATACGCAGTATTTT. It codes for CASSPPPPETDTQYF.

V usage is TRBV5-1 and J usage is TRBJ2-1, with 8 bases identical to TRBD2. Germline V lookup: CDR1 SGHRS, CDR2 YFSETQ. The CDR3 spans 14 residues. J gave up 3 bases and V 6 bases, and 5 bases lay outside the gene matches. The CDR3 here is CASNPGTSYNEQFF. CDR3 DNA sequence: TGCGCCAGCAACCCCGGGACTAGCTACAATGAGCAGTTCTTC.

This chain connects TRBV4-1 to TRBJ2-5, with TRBD2 identical over 11 bases. Germline assignment: CDR1 MGHRA and CDR2 YSYEKL. V trimming: 4 bases; J trimming: 5 bases; junction bases outside the gene matches: 15. The CDR3 contains 18 residues. The CDR3 nucleotides are TGCGCCAGCAGCCCCGAAGGGACTAGCGGTTTTGGGGGCGAGACCCAGTACTTC. Its protein product is CASSPEGTSGFGGETQYF.

On this clonotype itself: A read error may account for a junction end that differs from germline. This sequence joins TRBV7-9 and TRBJ2-6, with D possibly TRBD1 on 5 matching bases. The germline CDR1 and CDR2 sequences are SEHNR and FQNEAQ (reference sequence). This CDR3 has 15 residues. The CDR3 loop is CASSLGVSGANVLAF. The CDR3 coding sequence is TGTGCCAGCAGCTTAGGGGTCTCTGGGGCCAACGTCCTGGCTTTC.

This clonotype was detected only a few times. This chain connects TRBV6-1 to TRBJ1-1, with D unresolved. The CDR3 has 16 amino acids. Trimming cost V 6 bases and J 1 base, with 18 bases left between them. Germline values: CDR1 MNHNS, CDR2 SASEGT. In DNA form, the CDR3 reads TGTGCCAGCAGCCCCCGGGGTCGAGACTCGAACACTGAAGCTTTCTTT. Its protein product is CASSPRGRDSNTEAFF.

This clonotype has a handful of counts. The chain is built from TRBV2 and TRBJ2-7, with TRBD2 matching over 14 bases. Trimming at V came to 7 bases and at J to 3 bases, leaving 5 bases not matched to a gene. This CDR3 has 15 amino acids. Per the germline V gene, CDR1 is SNHLY and CDR2 is FYNNEI. The CDR3 spells CASNRLAGGNYEQYF. The CDR3 nucleotides read TGTGCCAGCAACCGACTAGCGGGAGGGAACTACGAGCAGTACTTC. The full variable domain, with the rest looked up from reference TRBV2 and TRBJ2-7, is EPEVTQTPSHQVTQMGQEVILRCVPISNHLYFYWYRQILGQKVEFLVSFYNNEISEKSEIFDDQFSVERPDGSNFTLKIRSTKLEDSAMYFCASNRLAGGNYEQYFGPGTRLTVT.

Only a few counts were recorded for this clonotype. The J gene is TRBJ1-1, the V gene TRBV11-3; D is unresolved. This CDR3 region has 14 residues. Trimming cost V 5 bases and J 0 bases, with 10 bases left between them. Germline CDR1 is SGHNT and CDR2 is YENEEA. The CDR3 here is CASSLRTMNTEAFF. DNA for the CDR3: TGTGCCAGCAGCCTGAGGACCATGAACACTGAAGCTTTCTTT.

The gene calls are TRBV12-3 or TRBV12-4 and TRBJ1-1, with D tentatively TRBD1 (5 bases). V lost 0 bases and J lost 4, with 18 bases in between. The CDR3 is made up of 17 amino acids. The CDR3 protein is CASSLARQALGGTEAFF. In DNA form, the CDR3 reads TGTGCCAGCAGTTTAGCCCGACAAGCCCTGGGGGGCACTGAAGCTTTCTTT.

The chain couples TRBV2 to TRBJ2-2, with a possible D match to TRBD1 (6 bases). The CDR3 totals 18 residues. Germline V gene sequence: CDR1 SNHLY, CDR2 FYNNEI. V was clipped by 4 bases and J by 4 bases, with 22 bases between them. CDR3 DNA sequence: TGTGCCAGCAGTGGCCTTGATGGGGGCGTATACGCCACCGGGGAGCTGTTTTTT. Translated, it gives CASSGLDGGVYATGELFF.

Many counts were recorded for this clonotype. The V gene is TRBV12-3 or TRBV12-4, the J gene TRBJ2-7; the match to TRBD2 covers 8 bases. This CDR3 region has 13 residues. Trimming removed 6 bases from V and 6 bases from J; junction bases left unmatched: 7. The CDR3 DNA sequence: TGTGCCAGCAGGCCGGGAGGGCCAGGCGAGCAGTACTTC. This encodes CASRPGGPGEQYF.

This clonotype was detected many times. The J gene is TRBJ2-1, the V gene TRBV6-1, with 7 bases lining up with TRBD2. The CDR3 has 14 residues. The germline CDR1 and CDR2 sequences are MNHNS and SASEGT. V gave up 6 bases and J gave up 7 bases; unmatched junction bases: 9. The CDR3 spells CASRASGVLNEQFF. CDR3 nucleotide sequence: TGTGCCAGCAGGGCTAGCGGAGTATTAAATGAGCAGTTCTTC.

This clonotype was observed many times. The V and J genes are TRBV7-8 and TRBJ1-4; no clear D. CDR1 is SGHVS and CDR2 is FQNEAQ in the germline V gene. With 5 bases removed from V and 8 bases from J, the gap between germline ends came to 15 bases. The CDR3 extends over 14 amino acids. The CDR3 sequence is CASSQPGAGEKLFF. CDR3 nucleotides: TGTGCCAGCAGCCAACCAGGAGCGGGAGAAAAACTGTTTTTT. Variable domain in full (rest from reference TRBV7-8 and TRBJ1-4): GAGVSQSPRYKVAKRGQDVALRCDPISGHVSLFWYQQALGQGPEFLTYFQNEAQLDKSGLPSDRFFAERPEGSVSTLKIQRTQQEDSAVYLCASSQPGAGEKLFFGSGTQLSVL.

This clonotype was observed a handful of times. This sequence joins TRBV7-7 and TRBJ2-1; weak D call: TRBD1 (6 bases). The CDR3 is made up of 13 amino acids. From germline, CDR1 is SSHAT and CDR2 FNYEAQ (reference sequence). Trimming removed 6 bases at V and 10 bases at J, with 16 bases between. The CDR3 DNA reads as TGTGCCAGCAGTCAACAGGCAGGACAGGAGCAGTTCTTC. Residues: CASSQQAGQEQFF.

A few counts support this clonotype. The chain is built from TRBV9 and TRBJ2-1; 7 bases are shared with TRBD1. V shed 0 bases, J shed 0 bases, and the junction held 15 bases outside the gene matches. Germline lookup yields CDR1 SGDLS and CDR2 YYNGEE. The CDR3 loop spans 20 amino acids. CDR3 protein: CASSVGGSWDSLNSYNEQFF. The CDR3 region has the DNA TGTGCCAGCAGCGTAGGCGGGTCCTGGGACAGCTTAAACTCCTACAATGAGCAGTTCTTC.

V usage is TRBV20-1 and J usage is TRBJ2-1; weak D call: TRBD2 (6 bases). The CDR3 runs 13 residues. Germline V CDR1 and CDR2: DFQATT, SNEGSKA (reference sequence). Between the trimmed V and J ends, which lost 8 bases and 7 bases, there was a span of 18 bases. CDR3 sequence: CSFTSRSLNEQFF. The DNA for the CDR3 is TGCAGTTTCACTAGCCGCTCTTTGAATGAGCAGTTCTTC.

V and J are TRBV20-1 and TRBJ1-1, with D unclear. V lost 1 base and J 0 bases, leaving 6 bases between the germline ends. This CDR3 has 13 residues. CDR1 and CDR2 from the germline V gene are DFQATT and SNEGSKA (reference sequence). The CDR3 region has the DNA TGCAGTGCTAGAGTAGGAATGAACACTGAAGCTTTCTTT. Protein: CSARVGMNTEAFF.

Only a few counts were recorded for this clonotype. The chain has TRBV20-1 and TRBJ1-2, with 7 bases fitting TRBD1. Trimming removed 1 base from V and 3 bases from J; junction bases left unmatched: 2. The CDR3 sequence is 13 residues long. CDR1 and CDR2 from the germline V gene are DFQATT and SNEGSKA (reference sequence). The CDR3 sequence is CSARAGGDYGYTF. CDR3 bases: TGCAGTGCTAGAGCAGGGGGAGACTATGGCTACACCTTC.